The rows below give T cell receptor beta chains drawn from one sample of a study of shared clonotypes between healthy human individuals. Method: immunoSEQ multiplex PCR; TCRdb's copy keeps in-frame clones and lacks some. The sample yields roughly 2 million clones, 95% seen once. The sequencing sample was made of naive CD4+ T cells sorted from blood. All receptors come from a man younger than 30 in good health. CDR3s include the opening cysteine and the closing phenylalanine or tryptophan. D genes are given only for firm matches. Rows give clone size only sometimes, using once, few, many, or a class for an expanded clone.

d_gene	abundance	j_gene	v_gene	CDR3nt	CDR3aa
-	-	TRBJ2-3	TRBV7-2	TGTGCCACCTCGGGGTCCTCCACAGATACGCAGTATTTT	CATSGSSTDTQYF
TRBD1	-	TRBJ1-3	TRBV6-5	TGTGCCAGCAGTCCAGGGACAGACTCTGGAAACACCATATATTTT	CASSPGTDSGNTIYF
TRBD2	-	TRBJ2-7	TRBV10-2	TGCGCCAGCAGAAGTAGCGGGTCGAGCTCCTACGAGCAGTACTTC	CASRSSGSSSYEQYF
TRBD2	-	TRBJ2-2	TRBV5-1	TGCGCCAGCAGCGCCCGACTAGCGGGAGGGCTGAGCACCGGGGAGCTGTTTTTT	CASSARLAGGLSTGELFF
-	-	TRBJ1-3	TRBV2	TGTGCCAGCAGTGATCGAGCGGTCGGAAACACCATATATTTT	CASSDRAVGNTIYF
-	-	TRBJ1-2	TRBV5-6	TGTGCCAGCAGCCCAGATCGGCTTAACTATGGCTACACCTTC	CASSPDRLNYGYTF
-	-	TRBJ2-7	TRBV5-1	TGCGCCAGCAGCCAGGACCCGTCAGGGAGCTCCTACGAGCAGTACTTC	CASSQDPSGSSYEQYF
-	-	TRBJ2-6	TRBV7-2	TGTGCCAGCAGCTTTATAAGGTCTGGGGCCAACGTCCTGACTTTC	CASSFIRSGANVLTF
-	-	TRBJ1-1	TRBV7-9	TGTGCCAGCAGCCCCTATCTGACTGAAGCTTTCTTT	CASSPYLTEAFF
-	-	TRBJ2-3	TRBV4-3	TGCGCCAGCAGCCAAGATAGACGCCAGCTCACAGATACGCAGTATTTT	CASSQDRRQLTDTQYF
-	few	TRBJ1-2	TRBV6-5	TGTGCCACCCATACGATTATCTATGGCTACACCTTC	CATHTIIYGYTF
TRBD1	once	TRBJ2-6	TRBV29-1	TGCAGCGTTCTTACTGGGACAGGGGCCTCTGGGGCCAACGTCCTGACTTTC	CSVLTGTGASGANVLTF
TRBD2	-	TRBJ2-2	TRBV5-1	TGCGCCAGCAGCTTGGGACCAGGGACTAGCGGGAAGATCACCGGGGAGCTGTTTTTT	CASSLGPGTSGKITGELFF
-	once	TRBJ1-3	TRBV4-1	TGCGCCAGCAGCCAAGAAAGAGGGGCTGGAAACACCATATATTTT	CASSQERGAGNTIYF
-	-	TRBJ1-1	TRBV18	TGTGCCAGCTCACCGGGGGCAGAGAACACTGAAGCTTTCTTT	CASSPGAENTEAFF
TRBD1	-	TRBJ1-1	TRBV19	TGTGCCAGTAGTATAGTGGTCAACAGGGGGGCCACTGAAGCTTTCTTT	CASSIVVNRGATEAFF
-	-	TRBJ1-2	TRBV7-8	TGTGCCAGCAGCTTAGTCGGGGAGGACTATGGCTACACCTTC	CASSLVGEDYGYTF